The TCR beta chain under discussion was sequenced for a study of shared clonotypes between healthy human individuals. Study outcomes and limitations: Larger estimated richness was generally recorded for naive subsets relative to memory subsets.

Germline V lookup: CDR1 MNHEY, CDR2 SVGAGI. Trimming removed 4 bases at V and 4 bases at J, with 7 bases between. The CDR3 is 12 amino acids. About this clone: What it recognizes is unknown. A read error may explain this, as a much larger clone is one base away.

Healthy HIV-negative adults with no recent acute infections or vaccinations were recruited as donors. Profiled with immunoSEQ multiplex PCR; TCRdb holds only in-frame clones, not every one. This sample has approximately 1,000,000 clones, with 60% to 80% found just once. The sequencing sample was made of memory CD4+ T cells from PBMCs. The subset here: CD45RA-negative fraction. The genes are TRBV6-5 and TRBJ1-1; maybe TRBD1 (6 bases). The clonotype originates from a young man in good health. Some clones in this sample may be carry-over from other donors' samples. CDR3 in amino acids: CASSLQGTEAFF. DNA for the CDR3: TGTGCCAGCAGTTTACAGGGCACTGAAGCTTTCTTT.